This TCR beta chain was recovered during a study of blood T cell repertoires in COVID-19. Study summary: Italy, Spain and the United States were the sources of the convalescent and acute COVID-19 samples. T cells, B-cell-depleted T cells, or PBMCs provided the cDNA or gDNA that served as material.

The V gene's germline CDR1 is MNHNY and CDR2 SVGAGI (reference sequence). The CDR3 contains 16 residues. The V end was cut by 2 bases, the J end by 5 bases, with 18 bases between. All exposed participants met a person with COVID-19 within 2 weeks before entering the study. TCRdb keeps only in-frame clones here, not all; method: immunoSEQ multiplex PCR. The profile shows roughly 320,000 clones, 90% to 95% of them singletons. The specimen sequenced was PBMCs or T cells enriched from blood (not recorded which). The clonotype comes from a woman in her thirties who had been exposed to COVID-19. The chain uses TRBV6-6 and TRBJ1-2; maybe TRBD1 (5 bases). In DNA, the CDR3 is TGTGCCAGCAGTTACGCGGGGGGTCTGGGTAGATATGGCTACACCTTC. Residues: CASSYAGGLGRYGYTF.